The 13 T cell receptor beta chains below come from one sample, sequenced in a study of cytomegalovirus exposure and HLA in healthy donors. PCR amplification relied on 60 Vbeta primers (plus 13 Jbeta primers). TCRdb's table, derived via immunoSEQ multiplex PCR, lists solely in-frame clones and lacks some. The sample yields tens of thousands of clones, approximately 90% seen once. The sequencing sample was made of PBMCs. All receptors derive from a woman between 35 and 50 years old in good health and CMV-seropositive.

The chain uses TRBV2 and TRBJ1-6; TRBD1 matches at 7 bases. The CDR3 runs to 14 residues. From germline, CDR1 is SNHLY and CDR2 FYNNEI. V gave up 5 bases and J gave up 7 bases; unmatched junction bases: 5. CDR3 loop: CASSRGQSNSPLHF. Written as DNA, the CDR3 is TGTGCCAGCAGTCGGGGACAGAGCAATTCACCCCTCCACTTT.

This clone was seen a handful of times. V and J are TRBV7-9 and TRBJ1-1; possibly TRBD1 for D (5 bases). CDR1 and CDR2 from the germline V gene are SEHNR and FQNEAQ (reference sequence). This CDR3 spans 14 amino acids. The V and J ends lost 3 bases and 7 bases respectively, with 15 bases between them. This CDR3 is CASSLAMRGNEAFF. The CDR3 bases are TGTGCCAGCAGCTTGGCAATGCGGGGGAATGAAGCTTTCTTT.

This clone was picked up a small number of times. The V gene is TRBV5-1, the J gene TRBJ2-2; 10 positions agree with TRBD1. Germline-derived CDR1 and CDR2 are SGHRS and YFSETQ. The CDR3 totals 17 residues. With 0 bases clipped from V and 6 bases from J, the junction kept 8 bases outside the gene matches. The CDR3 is CASSLDRDRGLSGELFF. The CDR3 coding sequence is TGCGCCAGCAGCTTGGACCGGGACAGGGGTCTCTCCGGGGAGCTGTTTTTT. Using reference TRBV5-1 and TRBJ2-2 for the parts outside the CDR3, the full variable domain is KAGVTQTPRYLIKTRGQQVTLSCSPISGHRSVSWYQQTPGQGLQFLFEYFSETQRNKGNFPGRFSGRQFSNSRSEMNVSTLELGDSALYLCASSLDRDRGLSGELFFGEGSRLTVL.

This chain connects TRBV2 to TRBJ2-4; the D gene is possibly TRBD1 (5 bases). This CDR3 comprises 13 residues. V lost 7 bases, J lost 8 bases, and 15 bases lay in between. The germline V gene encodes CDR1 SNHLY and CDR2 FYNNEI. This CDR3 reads CASNQGEGDIQYF. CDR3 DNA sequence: TGTGCCAGCAACCAAGGGGAAGGGGACATTCAGTACTTC.

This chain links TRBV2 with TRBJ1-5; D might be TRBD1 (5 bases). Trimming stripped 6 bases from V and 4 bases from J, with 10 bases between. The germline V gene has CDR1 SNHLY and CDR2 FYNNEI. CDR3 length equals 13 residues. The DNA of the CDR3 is TGTGCCAGCAGGATAGCAGGGAATCAGCCCCAGCATTTT. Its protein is CASRIAGNQPQHF.

Written as DNA, the CDR3 is TGTGCCAGTAGTACCGGACAGGGCTACGAGCAGTACTTC. This sequence encodes CASSTGQGYEQYF. The chain couples TRBV19 to TRBJ2-7; 8 positions match TRBD1. The germline V gene has CDR1 LNHDA and CDR2 SQIVND (reference sequence). The CDR3 contains 13 residues. V was clipped by 4 bases and J by 3 bases; unmatched bases: 2.

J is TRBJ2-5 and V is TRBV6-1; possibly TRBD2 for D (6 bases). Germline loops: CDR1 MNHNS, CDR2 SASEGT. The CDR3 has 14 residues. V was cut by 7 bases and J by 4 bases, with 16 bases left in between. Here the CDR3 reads CASNRPGDSETQYF. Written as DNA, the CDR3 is TGTGCCAGCAACCGCCCGGGAGACTCAGAGACCCAGTACTTC.

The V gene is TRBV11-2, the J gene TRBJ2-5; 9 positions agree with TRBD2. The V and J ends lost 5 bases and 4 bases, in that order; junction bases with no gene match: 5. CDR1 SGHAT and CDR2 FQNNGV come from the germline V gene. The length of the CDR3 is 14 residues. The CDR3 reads CASSPRAGGETQYF. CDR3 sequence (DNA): TGTGCCAGCAGCCCGAGAGCGGGAGGAGAGACCCAGTACTTC. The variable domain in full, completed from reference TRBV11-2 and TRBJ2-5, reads EAGVAQSPRYKIIEKRQSVAFWCNPISGHATLYWYQQILGQGPKLLIQFQNNGVVDDSQLPKDRFSAERLKGVDSTLKIQPAKLEDSAVYLCASSPRAGGETQYFGPGTRLLVL.

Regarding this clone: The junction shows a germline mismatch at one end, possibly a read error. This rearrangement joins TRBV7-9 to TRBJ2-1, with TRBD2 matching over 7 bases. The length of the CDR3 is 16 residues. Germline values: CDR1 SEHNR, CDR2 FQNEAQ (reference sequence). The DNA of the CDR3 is TGTTCCAGCAGCGTAAGGAAGAGCGGGGTCTACAATGAGCAGTTCTTC. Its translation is CSSSVRKSGVYNEQFF.

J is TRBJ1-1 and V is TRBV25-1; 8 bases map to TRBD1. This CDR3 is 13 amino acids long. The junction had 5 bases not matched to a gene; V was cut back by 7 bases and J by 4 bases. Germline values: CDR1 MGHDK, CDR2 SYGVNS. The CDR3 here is CASMRQGFTEAFF. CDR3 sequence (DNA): TGTGCCAGCATGAGACAGGGGTTCACTGAAGCTTTCTTT.

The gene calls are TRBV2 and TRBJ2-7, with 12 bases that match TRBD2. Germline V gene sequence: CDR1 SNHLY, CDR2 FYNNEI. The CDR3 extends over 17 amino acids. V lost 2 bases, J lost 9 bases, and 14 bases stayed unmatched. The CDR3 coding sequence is TGTGCCAGCAGTGAATACGCACCTAGCGGGGGGGGGACACCGCAGTACTTC. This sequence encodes CASSEYAPSGGGTPQYF.

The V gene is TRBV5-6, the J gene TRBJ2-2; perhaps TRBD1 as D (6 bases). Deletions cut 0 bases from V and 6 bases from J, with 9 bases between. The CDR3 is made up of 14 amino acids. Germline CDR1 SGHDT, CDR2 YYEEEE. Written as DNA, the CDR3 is TGTGCCAGCAGCTTGGAACAGGGTGCCGGGGAGCTGTTTTTT. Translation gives CASSLEQGAGELFF.

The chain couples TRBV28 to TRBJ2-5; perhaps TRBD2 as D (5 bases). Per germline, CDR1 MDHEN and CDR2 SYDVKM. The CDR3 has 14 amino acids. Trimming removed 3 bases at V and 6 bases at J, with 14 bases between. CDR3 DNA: TGTGCCAGCAGTTTTACGGGGATTGGGAAGACCCAGTACTTC. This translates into CASSFTGIGKTQYF.